This TCR beta chain was retrieved from a study of Graves' ophthalmopathy and Graves' hyperthyroidism. Points from the study as a whole: Most expanded clonotypes from thyroid (those above 0.001 frequency) were also found in blood. Discrimination between ophthalmopathy and stable hyperthyroidism by a 13-signature model showed approximately 89% sensitivity and 65% to 84% specificity.

As to this clonotype: Its matching antigen is unknown.

The CDR3 length is 14 residues. Germline lookup yields CDR1 MNHEY and CDR2 SVGAGI. V lost 0 bases, J lost 3 bases, and 5 bases lay in between. Beta-chain TCR CDR3 regions were amplified from RNA transcripts. Second-round multiplex PCR came after first-round RT-PCR with HTBI primers. One entry per CDR3 protein results from TCRdb running MiXCR on the multiplex PCR reads. The sample comprises 200,000 to 250,000 distinct CDR3 sequences, under 25% of which are singletons, and approximately 39% rests with the top ten. Active ophthalmopathy (CAS at least 3, NOSPECS at least 4), lasting under 3 months. Exclusion applied to patients with other autoimmune diseases, uncontrolled infections, pregnancy or lactation.

Specimen: peripheral blood. This clonotype originated in a woman aged 45-59 years with Graves' ophthalmopathy. The chain recombines TRBV6-5 with TRBJ2-2; no firm D call. The CDR3 bases are TGTGCCAGCAGTTACTCGATCGACACCGGGGAGCTGTTTTTT. The encoded protein is CASSYSIDTGELFF.